This TCR beta chain originates from a study of cytotoxic CD8 clonotypes in ibrutinib-treated CLL. Study outcomes and limitations: The study found baseline clonality above age-matched healthy donors, tracking circulating CD8+ T-cell counts.

With sequencing, the targeted depth ranged from 1 in 200,000 to 1 in 1 million T cells. The method was immunoSEQ multiplex PCR; TCRdb's version includes in-frame clones alone and lacks a portion of them. The sample shows fewer than 40,000 clones, approximately 71% of them seen only once. Remarks on this clone: Its specificity is not known.

Looked up from germline, CDR1 is SGHAT and CDR2 is FQNNGV. The length of the CDR3 is 16 residues. With V trimmed by 4 bases and J by 5 bases, 9 bases remained unmatched. The TCR originated in a human donor with chronic lymphocytic leukemia. The chain uses TRBV11-2 and TRBJ2-2, with TRBD2 identical over 8 bases. Here the sequenced sample was PBMCs, taken at disease progression, from a patient treated with ibrutinib. The CDR3 DNA reads TGTGCCAGCAGCTCACCGGGACTAGGTCGGACCGGGGAGCTGTTTTTT. Protein: CASSSPGLGRTGELFF.